The T cell receptor beta chain under discussion was sequenced for a study of blood T cell repertoires in COVID-19 (dated by TCRdb to the early 2020s). General notes on the study: Collaborator samples came from the United States, Italy and Spain and covered acute and convalescent phases of COVID-19. The material from the prospective study consisted of cDNA or gDNA derived from T cells, B-cell-depleted T cells, or PBMCs. The dataset comprised deeply sampled blood TCRbeta repertoires from subjects exposed to, actively infected with, or recovered from COVID-19. The repertoires were released in a freely available public database intended as a resource for research on the immune response to SARS-CoV-2. The samples were drawn from two sources: the first 160 participants of the ongoing ImmuneRACE study, and 950 to 1,500 subjects contributed by 6 global collaborators. Sample metadata almost always included a de-identified subject ID, COVID-19 status, age in years and sex. HLA class I and class II types, where available, came from metadata supplied by the sample provider rather than from assay-based typing.

Whole blood was collected in K2EDTA tubes by collaborating institutions according to the institutions' own protocols. For TCRbeta analysis, collaborator samples were shipped as frozen whole blood, as isolated PBMCs, or as DNA extracted from either sample type. TCRbeta CDR3 regions were amplified from genomic DNA using the immunoSEQ Assay, a bias-controlled multiplex PCR. Per the authors' processing: Within the assay, amplification of reference gene primers was used to estimate how many nucleated cells each sample contained. Sequence reads were collapsed and filtered to measure the absolute abundance of every unique TCRbeta CDR3 rearrangement. For each sample, productive Simpson clonality was calculated as the square root of Simpson's diversity index over productive rearrangements. Sourced from immuneACCESS, this table was stored by TCRdb with only in-frame sequences that have V and J called. A share of the clones is absent; for the studies checked, an unresolved V gene accounts for under half, and the remainder has no known explanation. The V and J calls and clone size are taken from that table; D and trimming were inferred from the DNA. The sample table lists 300,000 to 350,000 clones, around 88% of them with a count of one. Under 3% of the sample belongs to the ten largest clones.

The full study reports these points: Clinical and demographic metadata were provided uncurated, with the amount varying by source and participant.

A word on this clone: This receptor's antigen is unknown. The sample holds no much larger clone one base away, and base qualities are not on file. This sample includes further DNA sequences coding for the same CDR3.

The germline ends are 5 bases apart after V is trimmed by 2 bases and J by 1 base. Counted from cysteine to phenylalanine, this CDR3 has 13 amino acids. Only the CDR3 DNA is retained, 39 bases long and in frame from the first base. CDR1 and CDR2 are read off the germline V gene as MNHEY and SVGAGI. The origin of this receptor is a man aged 25 to 40 with active or convalescent COVID-19. The chain links TRBV6-5 with TRBJ1-1; a confident D gene designation cannot be given. Sequenced input: peripheral blood. The DNA is as follows: TGTGCCAGCAGTTACGGGCAGAACACTGAAGCTTTCTTT. It translates as CASSYGQNTEAFF.